This T cell receptor beta chain was captured by sequencing in a study of cytomegalovirus exposure and HLA in healthy donors. At the level of the study: Most donors, 81% of 398 genotyped, fell in the Caucasian-associated ancestry cluster. Overall study results and limits: The authors later found most CMV-associated TCR beta chains appeared HLA-restricted. In a later analysis, TCR beta V- and J-gene trimming was associated with a missense DCLRE1C variant. Sequencing depth across donors, presence/absence analyses assumed, was roughly uniform.

Notes on this clone: Its antigen is currently unknown.

The V segment lost 1 base and the J segment 3 bases; nucleotides outside the gene matches: 3. The CDR3 runs to 14 residues. Germline V gene lookup returns CDR1 LNHDA and CDR2 SQIVND (reference sequence). PCR employed 60 Vbeta and 13 Jbeta primers. Measured with immunoSEQ multiplex PCR; TCRdb has only the in-frame clones, and not every one. The sample includes about 140,000 clones, around 59% of them seen just once. V is TRBV19 and J is TRBJ2-7; 7 positions agree with TRBD1. This sequence originates from a male donor in good health and CMV-seronegative. Sequences were obtained from PBMCs. The CDR3 loop is CASSIGQGDYEQYF. In DNA, the CDR3 is TGTGCCAGTAGTATAGGGCAGGGGGACTACGAGCAGTACTTC.